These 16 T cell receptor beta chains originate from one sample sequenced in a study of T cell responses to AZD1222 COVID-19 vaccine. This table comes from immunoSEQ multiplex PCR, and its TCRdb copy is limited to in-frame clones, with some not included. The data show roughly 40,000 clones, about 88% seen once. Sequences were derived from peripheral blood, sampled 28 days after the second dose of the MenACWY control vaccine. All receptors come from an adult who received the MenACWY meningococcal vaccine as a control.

CDR3 residues: CASSLAAGGYSPLHF. CDR3 nucleotides: TGTGCCAGCAGCTTAGCCGCAGGGGGTTATTCACCCCTCCACTTT. This sequence joins TRBV7-2 and TRBJ1-6, with 7 bases aligning to TRBD1. V lost 0 bases and J lost 8; bases outside the gene matches: 4. The CDR3 runs 15 residues. Germline CDR1 SGHTA, CDR2 FQGNSA.

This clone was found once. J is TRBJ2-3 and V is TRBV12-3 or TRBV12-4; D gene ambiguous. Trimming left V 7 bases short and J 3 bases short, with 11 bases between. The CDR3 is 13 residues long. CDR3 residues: CASTPGGTDTQYF. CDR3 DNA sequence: TGTGCCAGCACCCCCGGCGGAACAGATACGCAGTATTTT.

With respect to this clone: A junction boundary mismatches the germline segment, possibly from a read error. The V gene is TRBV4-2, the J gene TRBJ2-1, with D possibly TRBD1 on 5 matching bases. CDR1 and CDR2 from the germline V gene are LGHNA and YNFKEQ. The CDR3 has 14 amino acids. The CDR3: CASSQGRLGREQFF. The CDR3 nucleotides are TGTGCCAGCAGTCAAGGACGTTTGGGGCGTGAGCAGTTCTTC.

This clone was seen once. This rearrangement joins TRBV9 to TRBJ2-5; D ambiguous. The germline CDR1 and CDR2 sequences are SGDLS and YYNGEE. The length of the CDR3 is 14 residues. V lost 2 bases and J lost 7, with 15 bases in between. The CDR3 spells CASSVSTSVATQYF. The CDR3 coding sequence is TGTGCCAGCAGCGTCTCGACCAGCGTCGCGACCCAGTACTTC.

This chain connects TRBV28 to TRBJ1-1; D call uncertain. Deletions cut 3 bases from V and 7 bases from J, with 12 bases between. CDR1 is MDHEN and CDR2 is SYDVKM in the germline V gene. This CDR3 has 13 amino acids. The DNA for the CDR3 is TGTGCCAGCAGTTTCGAGATTAACGGTGAAGCTTTCTTT. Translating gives CASSFEINGEAFF.

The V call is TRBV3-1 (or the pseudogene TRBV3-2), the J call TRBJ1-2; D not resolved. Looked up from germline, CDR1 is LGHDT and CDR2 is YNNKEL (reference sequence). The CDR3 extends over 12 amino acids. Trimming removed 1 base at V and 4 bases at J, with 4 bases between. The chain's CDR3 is CASSQAAYGYTF. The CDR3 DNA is TGTGCCAGCAGCCAAGCCGCCTATGGCTACACCTTC.

CDR3 residues: CSVAGLETQYF. The CDR3 DNA follows: TGCAGCGTTGCGGGATTAGAGACCCAGTACTTC. This chain joins TRBV29-1 and TRBJ2-5; maybe TRBD2 (5 bases). This CDR3 is 11 amino acids long. In germline, CDR1 is SQVTM, CDR2 ANQGSEA. Between the trimmed V and J ends, which lost 4 bases and 4 bases, there was a span of 7 bases.

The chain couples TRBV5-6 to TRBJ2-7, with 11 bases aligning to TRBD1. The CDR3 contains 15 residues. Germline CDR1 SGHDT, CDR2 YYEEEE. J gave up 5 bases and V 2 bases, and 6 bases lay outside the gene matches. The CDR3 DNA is TGTGCCAGCAGCTTTATGGACAGGGGGCTCAACGAGCAGTACTTC. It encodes CASSFMDRGLNEQYF.

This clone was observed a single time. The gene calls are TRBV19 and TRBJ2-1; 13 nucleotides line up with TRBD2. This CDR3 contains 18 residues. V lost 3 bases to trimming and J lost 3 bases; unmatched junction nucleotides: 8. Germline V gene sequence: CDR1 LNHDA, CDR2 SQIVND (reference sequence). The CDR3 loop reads CASSMGEGLAGYYNEQFF. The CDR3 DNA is TGTGCCAGTAGTATGGGTGAGGGACTAGCGGGGTACTACAATGAGCAGTTCTTC.

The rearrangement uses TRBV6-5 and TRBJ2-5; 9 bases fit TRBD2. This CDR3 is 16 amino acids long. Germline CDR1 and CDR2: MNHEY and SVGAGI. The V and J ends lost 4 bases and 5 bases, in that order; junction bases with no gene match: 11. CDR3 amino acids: CASSFILAGAGETQYF. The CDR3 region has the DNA TGTGCCAGCAGTTTCATTTTAGCGGGAGCTGGTGAGACCCAGTACTTC.

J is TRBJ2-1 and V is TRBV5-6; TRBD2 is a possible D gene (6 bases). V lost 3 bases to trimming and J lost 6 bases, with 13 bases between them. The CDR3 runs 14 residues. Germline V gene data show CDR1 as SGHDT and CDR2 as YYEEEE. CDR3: CASSSWGLSNEQFF. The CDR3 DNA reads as TGTGCCAGCAGCTCTTGGGGACTCTCCAATGAGCAGTTCTTC.

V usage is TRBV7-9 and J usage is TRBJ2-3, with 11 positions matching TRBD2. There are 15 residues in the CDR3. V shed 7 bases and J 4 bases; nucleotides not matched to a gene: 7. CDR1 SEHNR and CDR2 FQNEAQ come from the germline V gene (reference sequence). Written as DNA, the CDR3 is TGTGCCAGCAATAGCGGGAGGGCCGGGGCAGATACGCAGTATTTT. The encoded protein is CASNSGRAGADTQYF.

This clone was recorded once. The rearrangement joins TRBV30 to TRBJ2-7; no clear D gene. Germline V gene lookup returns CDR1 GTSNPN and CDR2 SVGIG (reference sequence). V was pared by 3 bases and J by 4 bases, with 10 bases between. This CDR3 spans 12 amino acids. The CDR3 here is CAWRGSGYEQYF. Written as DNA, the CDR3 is TGTGCCTGGAGGGGTTCGGGTTACGAGCAGTACTTC. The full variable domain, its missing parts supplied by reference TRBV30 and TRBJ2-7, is SQTIHQWPATLVQPVGSPLSLECTVEGTSNPNLYWYRQAAGRGLQLLFYSVGIGQISSEVPQNLSASRPQDRQFILSSKKLLLSDSGFYLCAWRGSGYEQYFGPGTRLTVT.

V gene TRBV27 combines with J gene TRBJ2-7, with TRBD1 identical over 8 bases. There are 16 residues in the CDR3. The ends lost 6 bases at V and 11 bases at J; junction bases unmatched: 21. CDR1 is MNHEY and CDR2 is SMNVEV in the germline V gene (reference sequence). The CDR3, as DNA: TGTGCCAGCAGCCCGGGACAGGTACCGAACTACGATAGGGAGTACTTC. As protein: CASSPGQVPNYDREYF.

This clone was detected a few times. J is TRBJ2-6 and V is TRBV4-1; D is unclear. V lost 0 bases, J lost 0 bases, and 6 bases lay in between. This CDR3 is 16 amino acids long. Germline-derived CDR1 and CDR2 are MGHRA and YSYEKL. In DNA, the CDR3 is TGCGCCAGCAGCCAAGAGGGGAACTCTGGGGCCAACGTCCTGACTTTC. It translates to CASSQEGNSGANVLTF.

CDR3 loop: CASETTGQPSYEQYF. CDR3 DNA: TGTGCCAGCGAGACTACAGGACAGCCATCCTACGAGCAGTACTTC. This rearrangement joins TRBV28 to TRBJ2-7; maybe TRBD1 (6 bases). This CDR3 has 15 amino acids. Trimming removed 8 bases at V and 1 base at J, with 18 bases between. Per germline, CDR1 MDHEN and CDR2 SYDVKM. The variable domain in full, with the rest retrieved from reference TRBV28 and TRBJ2-7, is DVKVTQSSRYLVKRTGEKVFLECVQDMDHENMFWYRQDPGLGLRLIYFSYDVKMKEKGDIPEGYSVSREKKERFSLILESASTNQTSMYLCASETTGQPSYEQYFGPGTRLTVT.